A single sample gave rise to the 4 T cell receptor beta chains below, sequenced in a study of T cells after yellow fever vaccination. From the 5' RACE reads, TCRdb called clonotypes with MiXCR, one entry per CDR3 protein. The data contain about 45,000 distinct CDR3 sequences, under 8% of them singletons. The specimen was CD8+ T cells not binding an NS4B(214-222) dextramer, sorted from PBMCs, collected 45 days after the yellow fever booster vaccination. The receptor set was obtained from a young man who received the YFV17D yellow fever vaccine.

This chain links TRBV14 with TRBJ1-2, with unresolved D. V dropped 0 bases and J dropped 4 bases, with 9 bases sitting between them. The CDR3 contains 14 residues. CDR1 SGHDN and CDR2 FVKESK come from the germline V gene. The CDR3 sequence: CASSQDHGLYGYTF. CDR3 nucleotide sequence: TGTGCCAGCAGCCAAGATCACGGACTCTATGGCTACACCTTC.

This clonotype was seen many times. The rearrangement uses TRBV5-1 and TRBJ1-5; D not certain. This CDR3 has 15 residues. Per germline, CDR1 SGHRS and CDR2 YFSETQ. The V and J ends lost 1 base and 0 bases respectively, with 8 bases between them. DNA for the CDR3: TGCGCCAGCAGCTTGTACGGGGATAGCAATCAGCCCCAGCATTTT. Translation: CASSLYGDSNQPQHF.

This clonotype was recorded at least ten times. The chain joins TRBV7-8 to TRBJ2-1; D unresolved. CDR3 size: 14 residues. Per the germline V gene, CDR1 is SGHVS and CDR2 is FQNEAQ. Between the trimmed V and J ends, which lost 2 bases and 3 bases, there was a span of 8 bases. CDR3 sequence: CASSLQASYNEQFF. The CDR3 DNA reads TGTGCCAGCAGCTTACAAGCGAGCTACAATGAGCAGTTCTTC.

In this sample, this clonotype turned up many times. This chain joins TRBV12-3 or TRBV12-4 and TRBJ1-1, with no clear D. V was cut by 6 bases and J by 4 bases, with 9 bases left in between. The CDR3 totals 12 residues. Here the CDR3 reads CASRRVSTEAFF. In DNA form, the CDR3 reads TGTGCCAGCAGGAGGGTGTCCACTGAAGCTTTCTTT.